The text below deals with one TCR beta chain. This CDR3 has 15 amino acids. The ends were cut back, 3 bases at V and 2 bases at J, with 13 bases in the middle. CDR1 and CDR2 from the germline V gene are SGHAT and FQNNGV. This specimen belongs to a study of blood T cell repertoires in COVID-19. In the original analysis: Estimation of nucleated cell counts relied on the amplification of reference gene primers. TCRdb's table, derived via immunoSEQ multiplex PCR, lists solely in-frame clones and lacks some. D and trimming come from the DNA, and the V and J calls and clone size come from that table. The sample comprises 150,000 to 200,000 clones, roughly 70% of which are singletons, and 2.5% to 3.5% rests with the top ten.

This sequence originates from a woman of 80 years or more with acute or convalescent COVID-19. The chain combines TRBV11-2 with TRBJ1-1, with TRBD1 as a possible D gene (6 bases). Input material: peripheral blood. This CDR3 is CASSFGDRTNTEAFF. In nucleotides, the CDR3 is TGTGCCAGCAGCTTCGGTGACAGGACCAACACTGAAGCTTTCTTT.